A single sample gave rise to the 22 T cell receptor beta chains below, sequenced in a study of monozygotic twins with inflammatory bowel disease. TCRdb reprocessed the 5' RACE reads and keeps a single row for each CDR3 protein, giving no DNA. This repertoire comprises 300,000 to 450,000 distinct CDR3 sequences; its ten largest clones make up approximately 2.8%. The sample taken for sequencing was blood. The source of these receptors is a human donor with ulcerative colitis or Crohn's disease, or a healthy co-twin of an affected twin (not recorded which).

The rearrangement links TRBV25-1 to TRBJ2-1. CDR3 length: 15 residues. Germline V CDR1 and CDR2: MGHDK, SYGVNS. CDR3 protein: CASSESGSSYNEQFF.

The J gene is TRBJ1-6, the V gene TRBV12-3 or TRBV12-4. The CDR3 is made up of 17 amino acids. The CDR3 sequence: CASRKTAGPQGNSPLHF.

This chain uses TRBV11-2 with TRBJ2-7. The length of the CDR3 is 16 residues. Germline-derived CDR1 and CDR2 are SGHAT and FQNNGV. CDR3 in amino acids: CASSLLLGDGSYEQYF.

The CDR3: CASSQDPLGQPQHF. The chain links TRBV4-1 to TRBJ1-5; no DNA is available, so the TRBD1 call from TCRdb remains unchecked. Germline V gene data show CDR1 as MGHRA and CDR2 as YSYEKL. This CDR3 is 14 amino acids long.

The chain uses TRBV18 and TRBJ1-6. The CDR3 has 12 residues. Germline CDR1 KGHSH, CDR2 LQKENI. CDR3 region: CASSLPHSPLHF.

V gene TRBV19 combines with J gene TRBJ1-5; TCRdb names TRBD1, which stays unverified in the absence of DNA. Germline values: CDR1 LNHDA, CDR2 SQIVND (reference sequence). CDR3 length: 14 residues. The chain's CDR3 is CASSRQVLNQPQHF.

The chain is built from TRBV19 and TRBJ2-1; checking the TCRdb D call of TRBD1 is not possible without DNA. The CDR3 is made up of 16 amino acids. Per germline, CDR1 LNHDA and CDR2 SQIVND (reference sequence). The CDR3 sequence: CASSIDAGQSYNEQFF.

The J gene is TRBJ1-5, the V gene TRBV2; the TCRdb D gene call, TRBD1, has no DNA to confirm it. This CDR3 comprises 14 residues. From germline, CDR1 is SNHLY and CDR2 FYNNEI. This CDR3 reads CASSYQGSNQPQHF.

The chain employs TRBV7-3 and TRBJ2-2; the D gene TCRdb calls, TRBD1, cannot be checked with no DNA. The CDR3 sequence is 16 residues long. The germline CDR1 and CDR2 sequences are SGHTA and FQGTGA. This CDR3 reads CASSPQPGVGTGELFF. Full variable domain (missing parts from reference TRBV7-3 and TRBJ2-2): GAGVSQTPSNKVTEKGKYVELRCDPISGHTALYWYRQSLGQGPEFLIYFQGTGAADDSGLPNDRFFAVRPEGSVSTLKIQRTERGDSAVYLCASSPQPGVGTGELFFGEGSRLTVL.

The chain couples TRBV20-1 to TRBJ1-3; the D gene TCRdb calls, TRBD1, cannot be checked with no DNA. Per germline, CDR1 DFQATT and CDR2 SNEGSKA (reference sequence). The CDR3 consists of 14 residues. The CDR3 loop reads CSAALQGAGNTIYF.

The chain's CDR3 is CASSFRGAGNYEQYF. The chain links TRBV7-2 to TRBJ2-7; TCRdb outputs TRBD2, but without DNA this stays unchecked. The germline gives CDR1 SGHTA, CDR2 FQGNSA. This CDR3 comprises 15 residues.

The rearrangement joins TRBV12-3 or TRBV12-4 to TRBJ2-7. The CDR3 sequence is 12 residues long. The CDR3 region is CASSGGVYEQYF.

This CDR3 is CASSTRDSRSYNSPLHF. The chain has TRBV7-6 and TRBJ1-6; absent DNA, TCRdb's TRBD1 call cannot be checked. Germline V lookup: CDR1 SGHVS, CDR2 FNYEAQ. This CDR3 contains 17 residues.

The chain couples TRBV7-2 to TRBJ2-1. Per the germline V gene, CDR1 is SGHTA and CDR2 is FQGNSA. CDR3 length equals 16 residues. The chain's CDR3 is CASSLVGRGAYNEQFF. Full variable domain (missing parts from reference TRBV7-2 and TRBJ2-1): GAGVSQSPSNKVTEKGKDVELRCDPISGHTALYWYRQSLGQGLEFLIYFQGNSAPDKSGLPSDRFSAERTGGSVSTLTIQRTQQEDSAVYLCASSLVGRGAYNEQFFGPGTRLTVL.

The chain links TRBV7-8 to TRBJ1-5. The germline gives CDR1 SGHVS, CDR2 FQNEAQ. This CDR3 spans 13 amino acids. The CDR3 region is CASSLQTNQPQHF.

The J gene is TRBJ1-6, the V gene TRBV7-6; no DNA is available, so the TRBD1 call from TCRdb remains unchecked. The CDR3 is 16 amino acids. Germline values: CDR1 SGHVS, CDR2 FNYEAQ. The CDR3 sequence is CASSLVGQRTNSPLHF. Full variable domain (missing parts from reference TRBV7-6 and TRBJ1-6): GAGVSQSPRYKVTKRGQDVALRCDPISGHVSLYWYRQALGQGPEFLTYFNYEAQQDKSGLPNDRFSAERPEGSISTLTIQRTEQRDSAMYRCASSLVGQRTNSPLHFGNGTRLTVT.

The CDR3 protein is CACPWRRIDYGYTF. V usage is TRBV30 and J usage is TRBJ1-2; TCRdb's D gene call, TRBD1, goes unchecked for lack of DNA. The germline CDR1 and CDR2 sequences are GTSNPN and SVGIG (reference sequence). CDR3 length: 14 residues.

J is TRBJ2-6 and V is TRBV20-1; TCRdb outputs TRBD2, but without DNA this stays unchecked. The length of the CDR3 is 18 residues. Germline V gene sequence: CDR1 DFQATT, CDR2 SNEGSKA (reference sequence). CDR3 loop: CSARDLSGGAPGANVLTF.

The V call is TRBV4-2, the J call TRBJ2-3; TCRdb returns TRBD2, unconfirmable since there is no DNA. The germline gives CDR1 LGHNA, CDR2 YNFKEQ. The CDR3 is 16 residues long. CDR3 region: CASSQGVAGGLDTQYF.

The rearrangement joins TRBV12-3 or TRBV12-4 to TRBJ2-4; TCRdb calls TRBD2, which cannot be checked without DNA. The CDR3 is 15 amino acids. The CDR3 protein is CASSHGLLAKNIQYF.

CDR3 region: CASSLSQGVSYEQYF. This chain links TRBV13 with TRBJ2-7; TCRdb selects TRBD1, and the lack of DNA leaves this call unchecked. This CDR3 spans 15 amino acids. Per the germline V gene, CDR1 is PRHDT and CDR2 is FYEKMQ (reference sequence).

Here the CDR3 reads CASSPQDRGNTIYF. The rearrangement links TRBV5-6 to TRBJ1-3. CDR3 size: 14 residues. Looked up from germline, CDR1 is SGHDT and CDR2 is YYEEEE.